This T cell receptor (beta chain) was profiled in a study of post-analysis software for immune sequencing data. Across the whole study: Relapsing-remitting, secondary progressive and progressive-relapsing multiple sclerosis were all included among the disease courses. Study-level points and caveats: The normalized Chao1 diversity of multiple sclerosis patients was significantly lower than that of controls. Higher frequency in patients than in controls was seen for several TRBV segments, with TRBV5-6, TRBV5-1 and TRBV20-1 among them.

Prepared TCR beta cDNA libraries contained unique molecular identifiers. Each batch of about 0.95 to 10 million T cells produced some 450,000 cDNA molecules. TCRdb reanalysed the PCR reads using MiXCR and keeps one entry per CDR3 protein. This table has hundreds of thousands of distinct CDR3 sequences, over 45% appearing once. Notes on this clonotype: Its antigen is not identified.

Germline V lookup: CDR1 LNHNV, CDR2 YYDKDF (reference sequence). The length of the CDR3 is 15 residues. The germline V and J ends were trimmed by 4 bases and 4 bases, with 14 bases remaining between them. V and J are TRBV15 and TRBJ2-1, with D perhaps TRBD1 (7 bases). The sequence derives from a girl under 10 years old with multiple sclerosis. The specimen sequenced was blood. The CDR3 DNA follows: TGTGCCACCAGCAACGGAGGGGGCGTATACAATGAGCAGTTCTTC. It codes for CATSNGGGVYNEQFF.